The 19 T cell receptor beta chains presented below share a single source sample, sequenced in a study of T cell repertoires in cytomegalovirus infection. Each CDR3 protein is one row after TCRdb ran MiXCR on the reads. The table records 480,000 or so distinct CDR3 sequences, approximately 10% of them present only once. The source material was PBMCs. These receptor sequences come from a human donor in good health (CMV status not recorded). Some clones in this sample may be carry-over from other donors' samples.

The chain uses TRBV29-1 and TRBJ1-1; D is unclear. CDR1 is SQVTM and CDR2 is ANQGSEA in the germline V gene. This CDR3 is built from 11 residues. Between the trimmed V and J ends, which lost 3 bases and 6 bases, there was a span of 8 bases. The CDR3 DNA is TGCAGCGTTGAGAGGCCTTCTGAAGCTTTCTTT. Protein product: CSVERPSEAFF.

The chain joins TRBV19 to TRBJ2-7, with unresolved D. Germline assignment: CDR1 LNHDA and CDR2 SQIVND (reference sequence). There are 11 residues in the CDR3. The V end was cut by 7 bases, the J end by 6 bases, with 10 bases between. The CDR3 nucleotides are TGTGCCAGTAATGATGAAGGCGAGCAGTACTTC. Its protein product is CASNDEGEQYF.

J is TRBJ1-2 and V is TRBV20-1; no clear D. Germline CDR1 is DFQATT and CDR2 is SNEGSKA (reference sequence). Trimming stripped 4 bases from V and 1 base from J, with 13 bases between. The CDR3 sequence is 14 residues long. In DNA form, the CDR3 reads TGCAGTGCTACGACGTCCCTGCTTAACTATGGCTACACCTTC. It codes for CSATTSLLNYGYTF.

This clonotype came up many times. This chain links TRBV9 with TRBJ1-1, with D perhaps matching TRBD1 (5 bases). The ends were cut back, 4 bases at V and 0 bases at J, with 13 bases in the middle. CDR3 length: 15 amino acids. Germline V gene sequence: CDR1 SGDLS, CDR2 YYNGEE. The CDR3 sequence is CASSPPGGLNTEAFF. The CDR3 DNA follows: TGTGCCAGCAGCCCCCCCGGGGGTCTGAACACTGAAGCTTTCTTT.

The table lists this clonotype with a few counts. The CDR3 spells CSVESGRNYNEQFF. CDR3 coding DNA: TGCAGCGTTGAAAGCGGGAGGAACTACAATGAGCAGTTCTTC. The rearrangement joins TRBV29-1 to TRBJ2-1, with 9 bases aligning to TRBD2. The V and J ends lost 2 bases and 3 bases, in that order; junction bases with no gene match: 2. CDR1 is SQVTM, CDR2 ANQGSEA, per germline. CDR3 length: 14 amino acids.

This clonotype was counted only a few times. The chain recombines TRBV5-1 with TRBJ2-2; tentative D call: TRBD2 (5 bases). The V and J ends lost 0 bases and 4 bases respectively, with 13 bases between them. The CDR3 loop spans 16 amino acids. Germline assignment: CDR1 SGHRS and CDR2 YFSETQ. The CDR3 nucleotides are TGCGCCAGCAGCTTGGCCGGGGTCGGATTCACCGGGGAGCTGTTTTTT. Translating it yields CASSLAGVGFTGELFF.

V is TRBV19 and J is TRBJ2-1, with a weak D call TRBD2 (6 bases). The V end was cut by 10 bases, the J end by 14 bases, with 18 bases between. This CDR3 spans 11 amino acids. The V gene's germline CDR1 is LNHDA and CDR2 SQIVND (reference sequence). In DNA, the CDR3 is TGTGCCAAAGGGAGGACTACGGCTGAGTTCTTC. The encoded protein is CAKGRTTAEFF.

This clonotype was counted once. This chain links TRBV20-1 with TRBJ2-3; the D is unclear. The CDR3 is made up of 13 amino acids. The V and J ends lost 0 bases and 0 bases respectively, with 4 bases between them. Germline loops: CDR1 DFQATT, CDR2 SNEGSKA (reference sequence). Here the CDR3 DNA reads TGCAGTGCTAGAGATACCAGCACAGATACGCAGTATTTT. This gives the protein CSARDTSTDTQYF.

This clonotype was observed at least ten times. The V call is TRBV7-9, the J call TRBJ2-1, with TRBD2 as a possible D gene (5 bases). Per the germline V gene, CDR1 is SEHNR and CDR2 is FQNEAQ (reference sequence). The CDR3 runs 16 residues. Trimming pared 6 bases from V and 5 bases from J, leaving 20 bases between. CDR3 in amino acids: CASSGRAAYKDNEQFF. The CDR3 region has the DNA TGTGCCAGCAGTGGGCGGGCGGCCTATAAGGACAATGAGCAGTTCTTC.

Many counts were recorded for this clonotype. This sequence joins TRBV27 and TRBJ1-4, with D perhaps TRBD1 (6 bases). V lost 1 base and J 7 bases, leaving 13 bases between the germline ends. The CDR3 has 15 amino acids. Germline V gene lookup returns CDR1 MNHEY and CDR2 SMNVEV (reference sequence). The CDR3 nucleotides read TGTGCCAGCAGTTTATATACGGCAGGGGTTGAAAAACTGTTTTTT. Translating gives CASSLYTAGVEKLFF.

The chain is built from TRBV4-2 and TRBJ2-2, with 10 bases matching TRBD1. Germline loops: CDR1 LGHNA, CDR2 YNFKEQ. The CDR3 runs 17 residues. Trimming at V came to 1 base and at J to 7 bases, leaving 9 bases not matched to a gene. CDR3: CASSQVVRQGAVGELFF. In DNA form, the CDR3 reads TGTGCCAGCAGCCAAGTCGTGCGACAGGGGGCGGTCGGGGAGCTGTTTTTT.

This clonotype was observed at least ten times. The chain is built from TRBV7-8 and TRBJ2-5; 9 bases are shared with TRBD2. Per germline, CDR1 SGHVS and CDR2 FQNEAQ. The CDR3 covers 17 residues. Trimming at V came to 0 bases and at J to 5 bases, leaving 10 bases not matched to a gene. CDR3 nucleotides: TGTGCCAGCAGCTTAGCCTCGCAAGCGGGGGGCGGGGAGACCCAGTACTTC. Translation: CASSLASQAGGGETQYF.

In its sample, this clonotype was seen a few times. The chain has TRBV9 and TRBJ1-1; no definite D call. Germline-derived CDR1 and CDR2 are SGDLS and YYNGEE. This CDR3 comprises 15 residues. V dropped 3 bases and J dropped 1 base, with 13 bases sitting between them. As DNA, the CDR3 is TGTGCCAGCAGCGCATCGGGGAGAACGAACACTGAAGCTTTCTTT. As protein: CASSASGRTNTEAFF.

This clonotype was observed a handful of times. J is TRBJ2-1 and V is TRBV5-4; D call uncertain. The V and J ends lost 7 bases and 7 bases respectively, with 15 bases between them. This CDR3 is built from 13 residues. The germline V gene encodes CDR1 SGHNT and CDR2 YYREEE (reference sequence). The CDR3 region is CASGRAVDNEQFF. Written as DNA, the CDR3 is TGTGCCAGCGGAAGGGCCGTCGATAATGAGCAGTTCTTC.

The chain links TRBV6-5 to TRBJ2-7; D not certain. Between the trimmed V and J ends, which lost 6 bases and 6 bases, there was a span of 9 bases. The CDR3 has 11 amino acids. Germline lookup yields CDR1 MNHEY and CDR2 SVGAGI. The CDR3 region is CASSALGEQYF. The CDR3 DNA reads TGTGCCAGCAGCGCACTCGGCGAGCAGTACTTC.

This clonotype was seen a few times. J is TRBJ2-1 and V is TRBV4-2, with TRBD2 matching over 9 bases. CDR3 length: 17 amino acids. The germline V gene has CDR1 LGHNA and CDR2 YNFKEQ. The trim removed 1 base at V and 4 bases at J, leaving 8 bases unmatched. In DNA form, the CDR3 reads TGTGCCAGCAGCCAAGGAGTGGGACTAGCTGCGTACAATGAGCAGTTCTTC. Translation gives CASSQGVGLAAYNEQFF.

This clonotype was observed at least ten times. The chain couples TRBV10-3 to TRBJ2-5; the match to TRBD2 covers 10 bases. The CDR3 loop spans 15 amino acids. The V gene's germline CDR1 is ENHRY and CDR2 SYGVKD. The V gene end was trimmed by 5 bases and the J gene end by 2 bases; junction bases not matched to a gene: 5. The CDR3 is CAISKGTSVQETQYF. CDR3 in DNA: TGTGCCATCAGTAAAGGGACTAGCGTACAAGAGACCCAGTACTTC.

Many counts were recorded for this clonotype. The rearrangement joins TRBV7-6 to TRBJ1-1; TRBD1 matches at 7 bases. V was pared by 1 base and J by 4 bases, with 9 bases of the junction left unmatched. Germline CDR1 SGHVS, CDR2 FNYEAQ. This CDR3 contains 16 residues. CDR3 sequence: CASSLVGSGGGTEAFF. As DNA, the CDR3 is TGTGCCAGCAGCTTAGTAGGGTCAGGGGGAGGCACTGAAGCTTTCTTT.

Concerning this clonotype: It is likely a read error, because the conserved phenylalanine at the end of the CDR3 is missing. The V gene is TRBV11-3, the J gene TRBJ2-1, with D possibly matching TRBD2 (6 bases). CDR1 and CDR2 (germline): SGHNT, YENEEA. The CDR3 totals 13 residues. The ends were cut back, 1 base at V and 5 bases at J, with 6 bases in the middle. The CDR3 loop is CASSLVADNEQFL. The CDR3, as DNA: TGTGCCAGCAGCTTAGTAGCGGACAATGAGCAGTTCTTA.